This T cell receptor (beta chain) was sequenced during a study of blood T cell repertoires in COVID-19. As processed by the authors: Reference gene primers were amplified, and this amplification served to estimate nucleated cell counts. Sequencing used immunoSEQ multiplex PCR; TCRdb keeps in-frame clones, though not all of them. V, J and clone size reflect that table, while D and trimming were determined from the DNA. The sample holds more than 300,000 clones, around 80% seen once. The CDR3 sequence is 17 residues long. Germline CDR1 is SGHRS and CDR2 is YFSETQ. V shed 2 bases and J 0 bases; nucleotides not matched to a gene: 7.

The clonotype comes from a woman in her 50s with acute or convalescent COVID-19. The material sequenced was peripheral blood. The gene calls are TRBV5-1 and TRBJ2-5, with TRBD1 identical over 10 bases. CDR3: CASSFTGTGAYQETQYF. For the CDR3, the DNA is TGCGCCAGCAGCTTTACCGGGACAGGGGCGTACCAAGAGACCCAGTACTTC. Combining the CDR3 with reference TRBV5-1 and TRBJ2-5 gives the whole variable domain KAGVTQTPRYLIKTRGQQVTLSCSPISGHRSVSWYQQTPGQGLQFLFEYFSETQRNKGNFPGRFSGRQFSNSRSEMNVSTLELGDSALYLCASSFTGTGAYQETQYFGPGTRLLVL.